This T cell receptor beta chain was sequenced for a study of technical replicates of blood from several donors. In this sample, this clone turned up once. Per germline, CDR1 SGHTA and CDR2 FQGTGA. CDR3 length: 16 residues. The germline V and J ends were trimmed by 5 bases and 9 bases, with 23 bases remaining between them. The repertoire was sequenced with immunoSEQ multiplex PCR; TCRdb's copy has only in-frame clones and lacks some. The sample has roughly 81,000 clones, approximately 83% seen once. The clonotype was recovered from a human donor in good health. Some clones in this sample may be carry-over from other donors' samples. The specimen sequenced was PBMCs. The J gene is TRBJ1-5, the V gene TRBV7-3, with D perhaps TRBD1 (5 bases). This chain's CDR3 is CASSRTTGRGITPQHF. CDR3 bases: TGTGCCAGCAGCCGAACGACGGGGAGGGGCATCACGCCCCAGCATTTT.